This TCR beta chain was identified in a study of cytomegalovirus exposure and HLA in healthy donors. V dropped 7 bases and J dropped 2 bases, with 14 bases sitting between them. Per germline, CDR1 SNHLY and CDR2 FYNNEI. CDR3 length equals 14 residues. Regarding the study as a whole: Earlier findings revealed that most TCR beta V segments proved productive either about 90% or about 30% of the time.

The PCR ran on 60 Vbeta and 13 Jbeta primers. Measured with immunoSEQ multiplex PCR; TCRdb has only the in-frame clones, and not every one. The repertoire holds about 160,000 clones, roughly four fifths seen once, with 1.5% to 1.7% in the top ten. On this clone itself: Its matching antigen is unknown.

The chain couples TRBV2 to TRBJ1-1; D not certain. The TCR comes from a man in his forties in good health and CMV-seronegative. Sequencing input: PBMCs. The CDR3 coding sequence is TGTGCCAGCACCGAGGGAGGTTTTAACACTGAAGCTTTCTTT. It translates to CASTEGGFNTEAFF.